Below, 30 T cell receptor beta chains from the same sample are listed, as sequenced in a study of cytomegalovirus exposure and HLA in healthy donors. Sequencing was performed with immunoSEQ multiplex PCR; in TCRdb, only in-frame clones are kept and a portion is missing. The table lists about 150,000 clones, approximately 90% of them singletons. Source material: PBMCs. The receptor source for this set is a man aged 18 to 29 in good health and CMV-seronegative.

This clone was counted once. This chain connects TRBV5-4 to TRBJ2-5; 7 bases fit TRBD2. Germline CDR1 and CDR2: SGHNT and YYREEE (reference sequence). V trimming: 5 bases; J trimming: 2 bases; junction bases outside the gene matches: 6. The CDR3 contains 14 residues. CDR3 bases: TGTGCCAGCAGTCCGACTAGCCCTCAAGAGACCCAGTACTTC. It codes for CASSPTSPQETQYF.

This clone was counted a few times. The chain carries TRBV5-6 and TRBJ1-2; D unresolved. Germline V gives CDR1 SGHDT, CDR2 YYEEEE. V lost 6 bases, J lost 5 bases, and 17 bases lay in between. The CDR3 loop spans 14 amino acids. DNA of the CDR3: TGTGCCAGCACCCCTATACAGTACCCTTATGGCTACACCTTC. This gives the protein CASTPIQYPYGYTF.

This chain links TRBV14 with TRBJ1-1; 7 nucleotides line up with TRBD1. With 4 bases clipped from V and 10 bases from J, the junction kept 9 bases outside the gene matches. The CDR3 is 13 amino acids. Per the germline V gene, CDR1 is SGHDN and CDR2 is FVKESK. This chain's CDR3 is CASSPNRGSGAFF. CDR3 DNA: TGTGCCAGCAGCCCGAACAGGGGTAGTGGAGCTTTCTTT.

The chain couples TRBV7-9 to TRBJ1-4, with D possibly being TRBD1 (5 bases). CDR1 SEHNR and CDR2 FQNEAQ come from the germline V gene (reference sequence). This CDR3 contains 12 residues. Between the trimmed V and J ends, which lost 5 bases and 8 bases, there was a span of 9 bases. CDR3 in amino acids: CASSGGREKLFF. As DNA, the CDR3 is TGTGCCAGCAGCGGGGGGAGGGAAAAACTGTTTTTT.

This chain connects TRBV28 to TRBJ2-1; no reliable D call. The V and J ends lost 3 bases and 4 bases respectively, with 7 bases between them. The CDR3 spans 13 residues. CDR1 and CDR2 from the germline V gene are MDHEN and SYDVKM. The CDR3 spells CASSLSSYNEQFF. The CDR3 DNA reads as TGTGCCAGCAGTTTGTCTAGTTACAATGAGCAGTTCTTC.

J is TRBJ2-2 and V is TRBV27; D gene ambiguous. The V gene lost 9 bases and the J gene lost 2 bases, with 16 bases spanning the gap. This CDR3 has 15 residues. The V gene's germline CDR1 is MNHEY and CDR2 SMNVEV (reference sequence). DNA for the CDR3: TGTGCCAGTGGGTGGAGACGACCTAACACCGGGGAGCTGTTTTTT. This encodes CASGWRRPNTGELFF.

The J gene is TRBJ1-2, the V gene TRBV5-5; possible D gene TRBD1, 5 bases. Germline CDR1 is SGHKS and CDR2 is YYEKEE (reference sequence). The V end lost 0 bases, the J end lost 4 bases, and 10 bases lay between the germline ends. This CDR3 comprises 14 residues. The CDR3 here is CASSLAGFLYGYTF. The DNA for the CDR3 is TGTGCCAGCAGCTTGGCAGGGTTCCTCTATGGCTACACCTTC.

V and J are TRBV28 and TRBJ1-1, with D uncertain. CDR1 and CDR2 (germline): MDHEN, SYDVKM. CDR3 length equals 14 residues. V dropped 5 bases and J dropped 0 bases, with 10 bases sitting between them. CDR3 nucleotides: TGTGCCAGCAGTGAGAGGAGCATGAACACTGAAGCTTTCTTT. Translating it yields CASSERSMNTEAFF.

The rearrangement uses TRBV27 and TRBJ2-5; tentative D call: TRBD2 (6 bases). The ends were cut back, 4 bases at V and 4 bases at J, with 16 bases in the middle. The CDR3 runs to 15 residues. Germline V gene data show CDR1 as MNHEY and CDR2 as SMNVEV (reference sequence). The chain's CDR3 is CASSSEGGVRETQYF. In DNA, the CDR3 is TGTGCCAGCAGTTCGGAGGGCGGGGTGAGAGAGACCCAGTACTTC.

This clone was seen a few times. The rearrangement links TRBV19 to TRBJ2-7; the D is unclear. This CDR3 is 12 amino acids long. The V end was cut by 1 base, the J end by 2 bases, with 3 bases between. From germline, CDR1 is LNHDA and CDR2 SQIVND (reference sequence). The CDR3 nucleotides read TGTGCCAGTAGTATAGGGGCCTACGAGCAGTACGTC. Translating it yields CASSIGAYEQYV.

On this clone: This sample also contains other DNA sequences that code for the same CDR3. V usage is TRBV6-5 and J usage is TRBJ1-5, with D perhaps TRBD1 (5 bases). The CDR3 spans 13 residues. The germline V and J ends were trimmed by 6 bases and 7 bases, with 13 bases remaining between them. CDR1 is MNHEY and CDR2 is SVGAGI in the germline V gene. The CDR3 DNA follows: TGTGCCAGCAGCCCCGGGGGGGGACAGCCCCAGCATTTT. It codes for CASSPGGGQPQHF.

This chain links TRBV19 with TRBJ2-5; 7 nucleotides line up with TRBD1. This CDR3 is built from 16 residues. The germline CDR1 and CDR2 sequences are LNHDA and SQIVND (reference sequence). With V trimmed by 3 bases and J by 4 bases, 11 bases remained unmatched. The CDR3 DNA sequence: TGTGCCAGTAGTATTCGTGACAGGGAACTACGAGAGACCCAGTACTTC. Its protein product is CASSIRDRELRETQYF. The full variable domain, rest sourced from reference TRBV19 and TRBJ2-5, is DGGITQSPKYLFRKEGQNVTLSCEQNLNHDAMYWYRQDPGQGLRLIYYSQIVNDFQKGDIAEGYSVSREKKESFPLTVTSAQKNPTAFYLCASSIRDRELRETQYFGPGTRLLVL.

Only one count was recorded for this clone. V is TRBV10-2 and J is TRBJ2-2; 8 nucleotides agree with TRBD2. V shed 8 bases and J 2 bases; nucleotides not matched to a gene: 16. Per germline, CDR1 WSHSY and CDR2 SAAADI. This CDR3 is built from 18 residues. This chain's CDR3 is CASRGGFEGHKNTGELFF. The CDR3 DNA reads as TGCGCCAGCCGGGGGGGTTTTGAGGGACATAAAAACACCGGGGAGCTGTTTTTT.

The CDR3 region is CASSYSAQGDTGELFF. CDR3 DNA sequence: TGTGCCAGCAGTTACTCAGCACAGGGAGACACCGGGGAGCTGTTTTTT. This chain links TRBV6-5 with TRBJ2-2; TRBD1 might be the D (6 bases). Trimming pared 0 bases from V and 3 bases from J, leaving 11 bases between. Germline CDR1 MNHEY, CDR2 SVGAGI. The CDR3 totals 16 residues.

The chain joins TRBV7-6 to TRBJ2-2; 12 positions agree with TRBD2. Per the germline V gene, CDR1 is SGHVS and CDR2 is FNYEAQ. Trimming removed 1 base from V and 6 bases from J; junction bases left unmatched: 6. CDR3 length: 17 residues. CDR3 protein: CASSLGLAGGHAGELFF. In nucleotides, the CDR3 is TGTGCCAGCAGCTTAGGCCTAGCGGGGGGGCACGCCGGGGAGCTGTTTTTT.

The V call is TRBV29-1, the J call TRBJ1-2; 7 bases match TRBD1. The V gene's germline CDR1 is SQVTM and CDR2 ANQGSEA. Unmatched junction bases numbered 6, after V lost 6 bases and J lost 5 bases. The CDR3 consists of 12 residues. The CDR3 DNA sequence: TGCAGCGTGGCCGGGACAGCATATGGCTACACCTTC. Protein: CSVAGTAYGYTF. Full variable domain (missing parts from reference TRBV29-1 and TRBJ1-2): SAVISQKPSRDICQRGTSLTIQCQVDSQVTMMFWYRQQPGQSLTLIATANQGSEATYESGFVIDKFPISRPNLTFSTLTVSNMSPEDSSIYLCSVAGTAYGYTFGSGTRLTVV.

The chain has TRBV4-3 and TRBJ1-2, with 7 bases that match TRBD1. CDR1 and CDR2 (germline): LGHNA, YSLEER. The CDR3 extends over 17 amino acids. Trimming at V came to 0 bases and at J to 0 bases, leaving 7 bases not matched to a gene. The CDR3 coding sequence is TGCGCCAGCAGCCAAGATGTATCGAGGGGGCCTAACTATGGCTACACCTTC. It is translated as CASSQDVSRGPNYGYTF.

For the CDR3, the DNA is TGCGCCAGCAGCTCCCGGGGTCTAGCGGGAGGGCCCGGCGAGCAGTACTTC. Translation gives CASSSRGLAGGPGEQYF. The V call is TRBV5-1, the J call TRBJ2-7; TRBD2 agrees at 12 bases. Trimming took 3 bases from V and 6 from J; bases not matched to a gene: 13. Looked up from germline, CDR1 is SGHRS and CDR2 is YFSETQ. This CDR3 comprises 17 residues.

CDR3 in amino acids: CASGLHGNTEAFF. The CDR3 DNA is TGTGCCAGCGGCTTACATGGGAACACTGAAGCTTTCTTT. The genes are TRBV6-6 and TRBJ1-1; D unresolved. Trimming removed 8 bases from V and 1 base from J, with 11 bases in between. CDR1 and CDR2 from the germline V gene are MNHNY and SVGAGI (reference sequence). The length of the CDR3 is 13 residues.

The V and J genes are TRBV10-3 and TRBJ2-1, with 13 bases aligning to TRBD2. The CDR3 covers 15 residues. Germline V gene lookup returns CDR1 ENHRY and CDR2 SYGVKD. V lost 4 bases and J lost 7; bases outside the gene matches: 4. Here the CDR3 DNA reads TGTGCCATCAGTGCAGGACTAGCGGGAGTTAATGAGCAGTTCTTC. Amino acids: CAISAGLAGVNEQFF.

The V call is TRBV29-1, the J call TRBJ2-1; D unclear. The germline V gene encodes CDR1 SQVTM and CDR2 ANQGSEA. The germline V and J ends were trimmed by 4 bases and 7 bases, with 5 bases remaining between them. The CDR3 has 10 amino acids. The CDR3 reads CSVAQNEQFF. The DNA for the CDR3 is TGCAGCGTTGCCCAAAATGAGCAGTTCTTC.

This clone was counted only a few times. V and J are TRBV5-5 and TRBJ2-3, with TRBD1 matching 9 bases. V lost 4 bases, J lost 1 base, and 4 bases stayed unmatched. The germline V gene encodes CDR1 SGHKS and CDR2 YYEKEE (reference sequence). This CDR3 region has 15 residues. The CDR3 spells CASSLRQGGTDTQYF. DNA for the CDR3: TGTGCCAGCAGCCTTCGACAGGGGGGCACAGATACGCAGTATTTT.

This clone appeared a single time. V and J are TRBV30 and TRBJ1-5, with unresolved D. CDR3 size: 13 residues. Trimming pared 1 base from V and 5 bases from J, leaving 9 bases between. Germline CDR1 reads GTSNPN; CDR2 reads SVGIG (reference sequence). The CDR3 DNA reads TGTGCCTGGAGTGCCGGGGATGATCAGCCCCAGCATTTT. Protein sequence: CAWSAGDDQPQHF.

The rearrangement uses TRBV5-6 and TRBJ2-7, with 7 bases fitting TRBD1. Germline CDR1 is SGHDT and CDR2 is YYEEEE. This CDR3 is 13 amino acids long. V dropped 1 base and J dropped 6; count of bases not matched to a gene: 4. In DNA form, the CDR3 reads TGTGCCAGCAGCTTGTTGGCAGGGGGCGAGCAGTACTTC. Its translation is CASSLLAGGEQYF.

This chain connects TRBV4-1 to TRBJ2-3; the D is unclear. This CDR3 is built from 13 residues. V was cut by 3 bases and J by 0 bases, with 4 bases left in between. CDR1 and CDR2 (germline): MGHRA, YSYEKL. In DNA form, the CDR3 reads TGCGCCAGCAGCCAGTCGAGCACAGATACGCAGTATTTT. This translates into CASSQSSTDTQYF.

The chain joins TRBV13 to TRBJ2-1; 9 nucleotides line up with TRBD2. The CDR3 is 16 amino acids. CDR1 is PRHDT, CDR2 FYEKMQ, per germline (reference sequence). V was clipped by 1 base and J by 6 bases; unmatched bases: 7. The CDR3 region is CASSLEGLAGLNEQFF. Here the CDR3 DNA reads TGTGCCAGCAGCTTAGAAGGTCTAGCGGGGCTCAATGAGCAGTTCTTC.

The rearrangement joins TRBV13 to TRBJ1-3; 7 bases match TRBD1. Germline V gives CDR1 PRHDT, CDR2 FYEKMQ (reference sequence). The CDR3 is 15 residues long. V was pared by 4 bases and J by 2 bases, with 5 bases of the junction left unmatched. CDR3 residues: CASSSSTGTGNTIYF. The DNA of the CDR3 is TGTGCCAGCAGCTCCTCGACAGGGACTGGAAACACCATATATTTT.

The chain combines TRBV28 with TRBJ1-3; D gene ambiguous. The length of the CDR3 is 13 residues. Per germline, CDR1 MDHEN and CDR2 SYDVKM. V lost 3 bases and J lost 4, with 7 bases in between. CDR3 residues: CASSFWPGNTIYF. CDR3 DNA: TGTGCCAGCAGTTTTTGGCCCGGAAACACCATATATTTT.

V is TRBV10-2 and J is TRBJ2-1, with TRBD2 as a possible D gene (5 bases). Germline-derived CDR1 and CDR2 are WSHSY and SAAADI. The length of the CDR3 is 16 residues. V was pared by 0 bases and J by 0 bases, with 9 bases between. The CDR3 protein is CASSESSVISYNEQFF. The CDR3 DNA reads as TGCGCCAGCAGTGAGTCTAGCGTCATCTCCTACAATGAGCAGTTCTTC.

V gene TRBV11-3 combines with J gene TRBJ2-7; a possible D gene is TRBD1 (6 bases). The CDR3 contains 13 residues. Germline CDR1 SGHNT, CDR2 YENEEA. V was pared by 5 bases and J by 4 bases, with 12 bases between. Here the CDR3 DNA reads TGTGCCAGCAGCCCCCGGGACACTTACGAGCAGTACTTC. Its translation is CASSPRDTYEQYF. The complete variable domain, with remaining parts taken from reference TRBV11-3 and TRBJ2-7, reads EAGVVQSPRYKIIEKKQPVAFWCNPISGHNTLYWYLQNLGQGPELLIRYENEEAVDDSQLPKDRFSAERLKGVDSTLKIQPAELGDSAVYLCASSPRDTYEQYFGPGTRLTVT.